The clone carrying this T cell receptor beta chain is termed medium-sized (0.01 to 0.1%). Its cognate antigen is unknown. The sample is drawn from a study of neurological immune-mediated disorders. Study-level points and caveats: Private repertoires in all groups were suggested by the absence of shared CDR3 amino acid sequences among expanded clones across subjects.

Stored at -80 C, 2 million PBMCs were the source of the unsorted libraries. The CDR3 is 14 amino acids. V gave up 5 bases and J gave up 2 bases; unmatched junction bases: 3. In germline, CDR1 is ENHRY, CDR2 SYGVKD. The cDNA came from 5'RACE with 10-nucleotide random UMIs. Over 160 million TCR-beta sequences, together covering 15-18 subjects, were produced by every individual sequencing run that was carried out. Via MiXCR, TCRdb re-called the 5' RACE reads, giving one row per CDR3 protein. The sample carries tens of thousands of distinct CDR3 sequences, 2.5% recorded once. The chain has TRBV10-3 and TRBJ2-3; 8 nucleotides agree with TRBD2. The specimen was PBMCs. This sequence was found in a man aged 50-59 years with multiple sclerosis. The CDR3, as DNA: TGTGCCATCAGTCGGGAGGGCTACACAGATACGCAGTATTTT. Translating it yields CAISREGYTDTQYF.